This entry lists 2 T cell receptor beta chains sequenced from one sample in a study of T cells in women clearing cervical HPV infection. TCRdb's table, derived via immunoSEQ multiplex PCR, lists solely in-frame clones and lacks some. Reported are about 35,000 clones; the ten largest clones contain 1.5% to 2%. Sequencing was done on a sample of blood buffy coat. Receptors were obtained from a woman aged 18 to 75 with a cervical HPV16 infection that either progressed to CIN3+ or cleared (not recorded which).

As regards this clone: The CDR3 end is not reached by the read, which stops 3 residues before it; the germline J gene fills it in. The V call is TRBV29-1, the J call TRBJ2-3; 11 bases line up with TRBD2. The CDR3 totals 17 residues. CDR1 and CDR2 from the germline V gene are SQVTM and ANQGSEA. V dropped 5 bases and J dropped 0; count of bases not matched to a gene: 10. CDR3 loop: CSVLTPLAGGSTDTQYF. The CDR3 bases that were read are TGCAGCGTTCTCACACCTTTAGCGGGGGGGAGCACAGATACG.

Points on this clone: Coverage ceases 3 residues before the CDR3 finishes, and the germline J gene fills in the end. J is TRBJ2-1 and V is TRBV2, with TRBD2 identical over 13 bases. The CDR3 length is 16 residues. J gave up 5 bases and V 7 bases, and 8 bases lay outside the gene matches. CDR1 and CDR2 (germline): SNHLY, FYNNEI. The CDR3 loop reads CASIRGTSGIHNEQFF. Incomplete CDR3 DNA: TGTGCCAGCATCAGGGGGACTAGCGGGATTCACAATGAG.